The clone carrying this T cell receptor beta chain has ten or more counts. Its antigen is undetermined. The entry originates in a study of Graves' ophthalmopathy and Graves' hyperthyroidism. The CDR3 totals 15 residues. Trimming stripped 1 base from V and 8 bases from J, with 14 bases between. CDR3 regions of TCR beta were amplified from RNA transcripts. The first round was an RT-PCR with HTBI primers, and the second round was a multiplex PCR. TCRdb recomputed calls from the multiplex PCR reads with MiXCR, one row per CDR3 protein. The table has over 650,000 distinct CDR3 sequences, over 40% seen once. Whole-study findings and limits: Ophthalmopathy progression predictions by the model showed 72.22% specificity and approximately 71% sensitivity.

This chain joins TRBV12-3 or TRBV12-4 and TRBJ1-4, with D maybe TRBD1 (5 bases). The TCR comes from an adult man with Graves' ophthalmopathy. Sequencing was carried out using peripheral blood. CDR3 sequence (DNA): TGTGCCAGCAGTTTAGAGGGACCGAGGCAAGAAAAACTGTTTTTT. Amino acids: CASSLEGPRQEKLFF.